This record covers a single TCR beta chain. This entry belongs to a study of blood T cell repertoires in COVID-19. The table came from immunoSEQ multiplex PCR; TCRdb's copy has only in-frame clones and leaves some out. The sample gives 100,000 to 120,000 clones, about 75% of which show up once; more than 15% is in the top ten. V lost 0 bases to trimming and J lost 1 base, with 9 bases between them. The CDR3 totals 14 residues. The germline V gene has CDR1 SQVTM and CDR2 ANQGSEA. Sequenced sample: peripheral blood. The TCR sequence derives from a woman aged 80 or older with active or convalescent COVID-19. The chain recombines TRBV29-1 with TRBJ1-1; no clear D. In nucleotides, the CDR3 is TGCAGCGTTGAAGATTTGGGCAAGAACACTGAAGCTTTCTTT. This translates into CSVEDLGKNTEAFF. Full variable domain (remainder filled in from reference TRBV29-1 and TRBJ1-1): SAVISQKPSRDICQRGTSLTIQCQVDSQVTMMFWYRQQPGQSLTLIATANQGSEATYESGFVIDKFPISRPNLTFSTLTVSNMSPEDSSIYLCSVEDLGKNTEAFFGQGTRLTVV.